Listed here are 17 T cell receptor beta chains from one sample, sequenced in a study of response to subunit inactivated influenza vaccine. TCRdb independently ran MiXCR on the RT-PCR reads; one entry per CDR3 protein. The sample yields some 540,000 distinct CDR3 sequences, approximately 20% seen once. These same records also appear under a second study, on T cells expressing NK-cell markers. In that study: UMIs were included in TCR beta cDNA generated by 5'RACE template switching.

The source was CD4+ T cells sorted from PBMCs, collected roughly 12 days after vaccination. Source of these receptors: a man aged 45-65 years who received an inactivated influenza vaccine.

The genes are TRBV12-3 or TRBV12-4 and TRBJ2-7; D is ambiguous. The length of the CDR3 is 14 residues. Trimming took off 3 bases at V and 3 bases at J, with 12 bases between the two ends. The CDR3 region has the DNA TGTGCCAGCAGTTTGTCTAGTTTCCGCTACGAGCAGTACTTC. It codes for CASSLSSFRYEQYF.

The J gene is TRBJ1-1, the V gene TRBV28; D unclear. Germline V gene lookup returns CDR1 MDHEN and CDR2 SYDVKM. The CDR3 extends over 11 amino acids. Trimming left V 5 bases short and J 8 bases short, with 9 bases between. Here the CDR3 DNA reads TGTGCCAGCAGTCGGCTATCAGAAGCTTTCTTT. It translates to CASSRLSEAFF.

This clonotype showed up just a few times. The chain carries TRBV18 and TRBJ1-2, with TRBD1 as a possible D gene (5 bases). Germline V lookup: CDR1 KGHSH, CDR2 LQKENI. The CDR3 spans 15 residues. Deletions cut 2 bases from V and 0 bases from J, with 10 bases between. DNA for the CDR3: TGTGCCAGCTCACCAGCGAGCAGGGCTAACTATGGCTACACCTTC. This codes for CASSPASRANYGYTF.

The rearrangement links TRBV5-1 to TRBJ2-5; 9 bases align to TRBD2. J was trimmed by 5 bases and V by 1 base; bases with no gene match: 6. From germline, CDR1 is SGHRS and CDR2 YFSETQ. CDR3 length: 15 residues. The CDR3 loop reads CASSLSSGGSETQYF. The CDR3 region has the DNA TGCGCCAGCAGCTTGAGTAGCGGGGGAAGTGAGACCCAGTACTTC.

The V gene is TRBV5-1, the J gene TRBJ1-6; D is perhaps TRBD1 (5 bases). V shed 0 bases and J shed 8 bases, with 9 bases lying between them. The CDR3 runs 14 residues. Germline CDR1 and CDR2: SGHRS and YFSETQ. The CDR3 nucleotides are TGCGCCAGCAGCTTGGCGGGACTGGATTCACCCCTCCACTTT. Encoded protein: CASSLAGLDSPLHF.

This clonotype was picked up a small number of times. The chain is built from TRBV20-1 and TRBJ1-5; tentative D call: TRBD1 (6 bases). The CDR3 length is 14 residues. The V end was cut by 1 base, the J end by 4 bases, with 11 bases between. In germline, CDR1 is DFQATT, CDR2 SNEGSKA (reference sequence). The CDR3 loop reads CSARGWDKNQPQHF. In DNA form, the CDR3 reads TGCAGTGCTAGAGGCTGGGACAAGAATCAGCCCCAGCATTTT.

The chain joins TRBV11-1 to TRBJ2-1; TRBD2 matches 13 bases. Germline values: CDR1 SGHAT, CDR2 FQDESV (reference sequence). Trimming removed 5 bases from V and 4 bases from J; junction bases left unmatched: 5. The CDR3 loop spans 16 amino acids. CDR3 protein: CASSRLAGGEYNEQFF. CDR3 in DNA: TGTGCCAGCAGCCGACTAGCGGGAGGTGAATACAATGAGCAGTTCTTC.

This clonotype was counted only a few times. The J gene is TRBJ1-2, the V gene TRBV12-3 or TRBV12-4, with D possibly matching TRBD1 (5 bases). This CDR3 comprises 13 residues. The V gene lost 5 bases and the J gene lost 8 bases, with 15 bases spanning the gap. This chain's CDR3 is CASSLTGGSGYTF. In DNA form, the CDR3 reads TGTGCCAGCAGTCTAACAGGCGGTAGCGGCTACACCTTC.

The chain is built from TRBV20-1 and TRBJ2-3; D possibly corresponds to TRBD2 (5 bases). Germline CDR1 is DFQATT and CDR2 is SNEGSKA (reference sequence). V was cut by 1 base and J by 0 bases, with 14 bases left in between. The CDR3 runs 16 residues. CDR3 DNA sequence: TGCAGTGCTAGAGGGCCTAAGCGGTCTAGCACAGATACGCAGTATTTT. Amino acid sequence: CSARGPKRSSTDTQYF.

V and J are TRBV27 and TRBJ1-4; D possibly corresponds to TRBD1 (5 bases). The germline V and J ends were trimmed by 4 bases and 13 bases, with 13 bases remaining between them. The germline V gene encodes CDR1 MNHEY and CDR2 SMNVEV (reference sequence). This CDR3 is 12 amino acids long. CDR3 nucleotide sequence: TGTGCCAGCAGTTCCTTCGGGGGGGGACTGTTTTTT. Protein product: CASSSFGGGLFF.

This clonotype was found a few times. At one end, the junction sequence differs from germline, possibly due to a read error. The chain combines TRBV6-1 with TRBJ2-5; weak D call: TRBD1 (6 bases). Germline V gene data show CDR1 as MNHNS and CDR2 as SASEGT. The CDR3 has 14 residues. The CDR3 protein is CASSPGQPREAQYF. Written as DNA, the CDR3 is TGTGCCAGCAGTCCCGGACAGCCAAGAGAGGCCCAGTACTTC.

This clonotype was recorded at least ten times. This chain connects TRBV15 to TRBJ1-2; no firm D call. Trimming left V 0 bases short and J 2 bases short, with 10 bases between. CDR1 and CDR2 from the germline V gene are LNHNV and YYDKDF (reference sequence). This CDR3 is built from 15 residues. The CDR3: CATSRDLAGNYGYTF. The CDR3 DNA reads TGTGCCACCAGCAGAGATTTAGCGGGAAACTATGGCTACACCTTC.

The CDR3 here is CAIREGIDTQYF. In DNA, the CDR3 is TGTGCCATCAGGGAGGGGATAGATACGCAGTATTTT. This chain uses TRBV10-3 with TRBJ2-3; possible D gene TRBD2, 6 bases. Germline CDR1 is ENHRY and CDR2 is SYGVKD. Trimming stripped 6 bases from V and 5 bases from J, with 9 bases between. This CDR3 spans 12 amino acids.

This clonotype was seen ten or more times. The genes are TRBV20-1 and TRBJ1-6; unclear D gene. V was pared by 1 base and J by 5 bases, with 12 bases between. The CDR3 length is 15 residues. In germline, CDR1 is DFQATT, CDR2 SNEGSKA (reference sequence). The CDR3: CSARVPGENNSPLHF. The CDR3 nucleotides are TGCAGTGCTAGAGTACCGGGCGAGAATAATTCACCCCTCCACTTT.

CDR3 region: CSATPAQGKTEAFF. As DNA, the CDR3 is TGCAGTGCGACCCCCGCACAGGGGAAAACTGAAGCTTTCTTT. The chain links TRBV20-1 to TRBJ1-1, with 7 bases matching TRBD1. Germline lookup yields CDR1 DFQATT and CDR2 SNEGSKA (reference sequence). The length of the CDR3 is 14 residues. The V segment lost 6 bases and the J segment 5 bases; nucleotides outside the gene matches: 12.

As for this clonotype: At one of its ends the junction is not consistent with the germline gene, which may arise from a read error. CDR3 loop: CDSSSRDRGPTDTQYF. CDR3 DNA sequence: TGTGACAGCAGTTCCCGGGACAGGGGGCCGACAGATACGCAGTATTTT. The chain has TRBV6-2 or TRBV6-3 and TRBJ2-3; TRBD1 agrees at 12 bases. This CDR3 has 16 residues. Germline lookup yields CDR1 MNHEY and CDR2 SVGEGT.

The V gene is TRBV6-1, the J gene TRBJ1-1, with 8 bases fitting TRBD1. CDR3 size: 15 residues. Trimming at V came to 7 bases and at J to 3 bases, leaving 10 bases not matched to a gene. CDR1 MNHNS and CDR2 SASEGT come from the germline V gene. The CDR3 DNA reads TGTGCCAGCAACACCCGACAGGGGTGGGACACTGAAGCTTTCTTT. It specifies CASNTRQGWDTEAFF.